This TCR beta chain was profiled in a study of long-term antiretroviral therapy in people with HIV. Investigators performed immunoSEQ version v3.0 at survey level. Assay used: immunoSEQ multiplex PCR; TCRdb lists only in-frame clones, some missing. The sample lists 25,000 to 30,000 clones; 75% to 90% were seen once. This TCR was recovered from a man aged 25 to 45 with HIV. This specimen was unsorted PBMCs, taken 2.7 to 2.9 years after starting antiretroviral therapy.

The CDR3 DNA is TGTGCCAGCAGCGCAACAAATCTGGGGACTCGGTCGAATACGCAGTATTTT. It specifies CASSATNLGTRSNTQYF. The chain uses TRBV9 and TRBJ2-3; tentative D call: TRBD2 (6 bases). Germline V lookup: CDR1 SGDLS, CDR2 YYNGEE. This CDR3 is built from 17 residues. V lost 3 bases to trimming and J lost 7 bases, with 24 bases between them.